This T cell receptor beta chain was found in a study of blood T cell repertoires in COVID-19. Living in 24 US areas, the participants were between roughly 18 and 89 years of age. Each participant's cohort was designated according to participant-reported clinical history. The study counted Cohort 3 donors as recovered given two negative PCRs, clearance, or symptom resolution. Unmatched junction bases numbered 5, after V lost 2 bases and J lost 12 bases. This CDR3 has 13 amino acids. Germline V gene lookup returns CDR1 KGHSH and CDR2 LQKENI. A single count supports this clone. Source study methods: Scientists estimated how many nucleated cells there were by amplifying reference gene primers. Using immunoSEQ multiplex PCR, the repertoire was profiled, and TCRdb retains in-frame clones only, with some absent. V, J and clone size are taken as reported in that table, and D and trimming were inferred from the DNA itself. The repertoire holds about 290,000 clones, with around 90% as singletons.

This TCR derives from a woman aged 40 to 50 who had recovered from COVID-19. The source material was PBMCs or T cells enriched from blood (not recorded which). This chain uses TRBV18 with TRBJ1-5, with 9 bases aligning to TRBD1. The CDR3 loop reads CASSPTDRGSQHF. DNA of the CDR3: TGTGCCAGCTCACCAACGGACAGGGGAAGCCAGCATTTT.